These 24 T cell receptor beta chains were sequenced from one sample in a study of Graves' ophthalmopathy and Graves' hyperthyroidism. Amplification of the TCR beta CDR3 regions used RNA transcripts (as template). The first round was an RT-PCR with HTBI primers, and the second round was a multiplex PCR. MiXCR, run by TCRdb on the multiplex PCR reads, gives a single entry per CDR3 protein. Of roughly 380,000 distinct CDR3 sequences in the sample, approximately 15% were seen once. Material: peripheral blood. These receptors all stem from a woman under 30 with stable Graves' hyperthyroidism.

This clonotype was seen a few times. This chain uses TRBV7-9 with TRBJ2-7; the D gene is possibly TRBD1 (6 bases). The CDR3 length is 13 residues. CDR1 is SEHNR and CDR2 is FQNEAQ in the germline V gene (reference sequence). Trimming took off 3 bases at V and 5 bases at J, with 11 bases between the two ends. CDR3 sequence (DNA): TGTGCCAGCAGCTTTCGCAGGGGCCACGAGCAGTACTTC. It encodes CASSFRRGHEQYF.

The CDR3 region has the DNA TGTGCCACCAGGGGGGACCCGAACACCGGGGAGCTGTTTTTT. This codes for CATRGDPNTGELFF. V gene TRBV15 combines with J gene TRBJ2-2; D assignment may be TRBD1 or TRBD2 (5 bases each). Germline-derived CDR1 and CDR2 are LNHNV and YYDKDF (reference sequence). The CDR3 covers 14 residues. Trimming shortened V by 6 bases and J by 0 bases, and 8 bases separated the two germline ends.

This clonotype occurred many times. V usage is TRBV6-1 and J usage is TRBJ1-6, with a tentative D call TRBD1 (6 bases). The germline V gene encodes CDR1 MNHNS and CDR2 SASEGT. The CDR3 sequence is 14 residues long. The CDR3: CGHSARGDNSPLHF. CDR3 DNA: TGTGGCCACTCCGCCAGGGGTGATAATTCACCCCTCCACTTT.

The gene calls are TRBV11-2 and TRBJ1-1; perhaps TRBD1 as D (6 bases). Germline CDR1 is SGHAT and CDR2 is FQNNGV. The CDR3 totals 16 residues. Trimming removed 5 bases at V and 4 bases at J, with 20 bases between. This chain's CDR3 is CASSRTPGAVGTEAFF. In nucleotides, the CDR3 is TGTGCCAGCAGCCGAACTCCGGGGGCCGTTGGCACTGAAGCTTTCTTT.

In this sample, this clonotype turned up many times. The chain has TRBV12-3 or TRBV12-4 and TRBJ1-5, with D possibly being TRBD1 (5 bases). This CDR3 contains 15 residues. With 3 bases removed from V and 0 bases from J, the gap between germline ends came to 9 bases. CDR3 sequence (DNA): TGTGCCAGCAGTTTGAAAGGGGATAGCAATCAGCCCCAGCATTTT. It translates to CASSLKGDSNQPQHF.

This clonotype was seen at least ten times. This chain uses TRBV7-9 with TRBJ2-4, with 10 bases aligning to TRBD2. The CDR3 is 15 residues long. CDR1 SEHNR and CDR2 FQNEAQ come from the germline V gene (reference sequence). Unmatched junction bases numbered 5, after V lost 5 bases and J lost 4 bases. Here the CDR3 DNA reads TGTGCCAGCAGCCTGACTAGCGGGCCGAAAAACATTCAGTACTTC. This encodes CASSLTSGPKNIQYF.

This clonotype was counted many times. CDR3 in amino acids: CSARGMVQPETQYF. The CDR3, as DNA: TGCAGTGCTAGAGGAATGGTCCAGCCAGAGACCCAGTACTTC. The V gene is TRBV20-1, the J gene TRBJ2-5; the D is unclear. CDR1 DFQATT and CDR2 SNEGSKA come from the germline V gene (reference sequence). The CDR3 has 14 amino acids. Trimming cost V 1 base and J 4 bases, with 13 bases left between them.

This clonotype occurred many times. The gene calls are TRBV7-2 and TRBJ2-5; D is uncertain. Trimming stripped 5 bases from V and 4 bases from J, with 11 bases between. CDR1 is SGHTA, CDR2 FQGNSA, per germline. CDR3 length: 13 residues. The CDR3 spells CASSIDPRETQYF. The CDR3, as DNA: TGTGCCAGCAGCATCGATCCTCGAGAGACCCAGTACTTC.

This clonotype came up many times. This chain uses TRBV11-2 with TRBJ1-2, with D perhaps TRBD1 (6 bases). CDR1 and CDR2 (germline): SGHAT, FQNNGV. Trimming took 6 bases from V and 3 from J, leaving 14 bases between them. This CDR3 spans 14 amino acids. CDR3 sequence reads: CASSLGQGYYGYTF. For the CDR3, the DNA is TGTGCCAGCAGTTTGGGGCAGGGGTACTATGGCTACACCTTC.

There are many counts of this clonotype. This chain joins TRBV10-3 and TRBJ2-4, with 8 bases identical to TRBD1. Trimming took 2 bases from V and 0 from J; bases not matched to a gene: 6. The length of the CDR3 is 17 residues. Germline CDR1 ENHRY, CDR2 SYGVKD. CDR3 DNA sequence: TGTGCCATCAGTGAGGGATGGACAGGGCTAGCCAAAAACATTCAGTACTTC. It specifies CAISEGWTGLAKNIQYF.

CDR3 sequence reads: CASSGRAMNTEAFF. CDR3 nucleotides: TGTGCCAGCAGTGGACGGGCTATGAACACTGAAGCTTTCTTT. V is TRBV2 and J is TRBJ1-1; D is ambiguous. The CDR3 spans 14 residues. From germline, CDR1 is SNHLY and CDR2 FYNNEI. Trimming stripped 4 bases from V and 0 bases from J, with 9 bases between.

This clonotype came up many times. V and J are TRBV3-1 and TRBJ1-2; 7 nucleotides agree with TRBD1. This CDR3 region has 14 residues. Trimming at V came to 4 bases and at J to 4 bases, leaving 6 bases not matched to a gene. Germline CDR1 LGHDT, CDR2 YNNKEL (reference sequence). The CDR3 region has the DNA TGTGCCAGCAGCCCCTTTGAGGGGGCCTATGGCTACACCTTC. Translated: CASSPFEGAYGYTF.

This clonotype was picked up many times. The chain uses TRBV6-1 and TRBJ2-2; D is unresolved. CDR1 MNHNS and CDR2 SASEGT come from the germline V gene. This CDR3 is 13 amino acids long. Trimming cost V 2 bases and J 3 bases, with 4 bases left between them. The CDR3 loop reads CASSEQDTGELFF. The DNA for the CDR3 is TGTGCCAGCAGTGAACAGGACACCGGGGAGCTGTTTTTT.

The V gene is TRBV19, the J gene TRBJ1-1; TRBD1 aligns across 8 bases. The germline CDR1 and CDR2 sequences are LNHDA and SQIVND (reference sequence). This CDR3 comprises 15 residues. V shed 3 bases, J shed 7 bases, and the junction held 10 bases outside the gene matches. This chain's CDR3 is CASSIAGTGHIEAFF. Written as DNA, the CDR3 is TGTGCCAGTAGTATTGCCGGGACAGGACACATTGAAGCTTTCTTT.

This clonotype was picked up many times. The chain carries TRBV2 and TRBJ1-6; D is ambiguous. Trimming cost V 4 bases and J 9 bases, with 16 bases left between them. There are 15 residues in the CDR3. The germline V gene has CDR1 SNHLY and CDR2 FYNNEI. As DNA, the CDR3 is TGTGCCAGCAGTGTCGGGTTAATCGCGAGTTCACCCCTCCACTTT. This translates into CASSVGLIASSPLHF.

This clonotype was recorded at least ten times. This chain uses TRBV19 with TRBJ1-5, with a weak D call TRBD1 (6 bases). Germline values: CDR1 LNHDA, CDR2 SQIVND (reference sequence). Trimming shortened V by 4 bases and J by 3 bases, and 13 bases separated the two germline ends. The CDR3 totals 15 residues. The DNA for the CDR3 is TGTGCCAGTAGTACAGACAGGCTCCTCAATCAGCCCCAGCATTTT. Translating it yields CASSTDRLLNQPQHF.

This clonotype was detected ten times or more. The rearrangement joins TRBV6-5 to TRBJ2-7; D might be TRBD2 (5 bases). V shed 8 bases and J shed 1 base, with 12 bases lying between them. Germline CDR1 reads MNHEY; CDR2 reads SVGAGI. This CDR3 is 13 amino acids long. The CDR3 nucleotides are TGTGCCAGCTTTGGACGGGGATCCTACGAGCAGTACTTC. Translating gives CASFGRGSYEQYF.

As concerns this clonotype: One end of the junction is discordant with germline, which a read error may explain. The rearrangement uses TRBV7-6 and TRBJ1-1; the D is unclear. This CDR3 is 11 amino acids long. Per germline, CDR1 SGHVS and CDR2 FNYEAQ. The CDR3 protein is CASSVVTGACF. The CDR3, as DNA: TGTGCCAGCAGCGTCGTCACTGGAGCTTGCTTT.

This clonotype occurred many times. The rearrangement links TRBV12-3 or TRBV12-4 to TRBJ1-5; no clear D. This CDR3 has 16 amino acids. V was clipped by 7 bases and J by 0 bases, with 16 bases between them. The CDR3 DNA is TGTGCCAGCACTTCCGGGGTATTGGGTAGCAATCAGCCCCAGCATTTT. Encoded protein: CASTSGVLGSNQPQHF.

This chain joins TRBV11-3 and TRBJ2-5, with 7 bases identical to TRBD2. With 4 bases clipped from V and 5 bases from J, the junction kept 4 bases outside the gene matches. The CDR3 sequence is 13 residues long. Germline CDR1 and CDR2: SGHNT and YENEEA. DNA for the CDR3: TGTGCCAGCAGCTGGGACGGGGGGGAGACCCAGTACTTC. It codes for CASSWDGGETQYF.

This clonotype was seen many times. The rearrangement uses TRBV7-2 and TRBJ1-2; TRBD1 matches at 7 bases. V gave up 5 bases and J gave up 7 bases; unmatched junction bases: 7. CDR1 is SGHTA, CDR2 FQGNSA, per germline. The CDR3 is made up of 13 amino acids. The CDR3 DNA follows: TGTGCCAGCAGCCCACTAACAGGGGCTGGCTACACCTTC. It is translated as CASSPLTGAGYTF.

This clonotype was recorded many times. The chain has TRBV6-2 or TRBV6-3 and TRBJ1-1, with 8 nucleotides matching TRBD1. This CDR3 has 15 residues. V dropped 2 bases and J dropped 1; count of bases not matched to a gene: 3. CDR1 MNHEY and CDR2 SVGEGT come from the germline V gene. CDR3 residues: CASSYAQGENTEAFF. The CDR3 bases are TGTGCCAGCAGTTACGCACAGGGGGAGAACACTGAAGCTTTCTTT.

This sequence joins TRBV19 and TRBJ1-5, with TRBD1 matching over 10 bases. Germline CDR1 LNHDA, CDR2 SQIVND (reference sequence). This CDR3 spans 18 amino acids. With V trimmed by 4 bases and J by 6 bases, 15 bases remained unmatched. The DNA for the CDR3 is TGTGCCAGTAGTAACCTTGGACAGGGGGGTAAGAAGGGTCAGCCCCAGCATTTT. This encodes CASSNLGQGGKKGQPQHF.

The genes are TRBV7-8 and TRBJ2-2; 8 positions agree with TRBD1. The V and J ends lost 5 bases and 5 bases, in that order; junction bases with no gene match: 13. The CDR3 extends over 17 amino acids. Germline lookup yields CDR1 SGHVS and CDR2 FQNEAQ. This CDR3 is CASSLYYRGSWTGELFF. The CDR3 DNA reads as TGTGCCAGCAGCCTGTATTACAGGGGGTCTTGGACCGGGGAGCTGTTTTTT.